What follows is one T cell receptor (beta chain) and its context. Antigen: not known. The data are from a study of cytomegalovirus exposure and HLA in healthy donors. Study-wide results and limits: Most subjects' HLA-A and HLA-B alleles were reportedly predicted from TCR beta sequences. A prior analysis recorded that most TCR beta V segments were productive about 90% or about 30% of the time.

All the people who gave samples were healthy bone marrow donors. A multiplex PCR was run with 60 Vbeta primers and 13 Jbeta primers. The method was immunoSEQ multiplex PCR; TCRdb's version includes in-frame clones alone and lacks a portion of them. The sample contains over 200,000 clones, more than 75% of which appear only once. Sequenced sample: PBMCs. This receptor was obtained from a human donor in good health.

The CDR3 loop reads CASSSTGGTVGQPQHF. For the CDR3, the DNA is TGTGCCAGCAGCTCCACAGGGGGTACCGTGGGTCAGCCCCAGCATTTT. The chain recombines TRBV7-8 with TRBJ1-5; 8 bases line up with TRBD1. Germline V CDR1 and CDR2: SGHVS, FQNEAQ. V lost 4 bases, J lost 6 bases, and 11 bases stayed unmatched. The CDR3 sequence is 16 residues long.